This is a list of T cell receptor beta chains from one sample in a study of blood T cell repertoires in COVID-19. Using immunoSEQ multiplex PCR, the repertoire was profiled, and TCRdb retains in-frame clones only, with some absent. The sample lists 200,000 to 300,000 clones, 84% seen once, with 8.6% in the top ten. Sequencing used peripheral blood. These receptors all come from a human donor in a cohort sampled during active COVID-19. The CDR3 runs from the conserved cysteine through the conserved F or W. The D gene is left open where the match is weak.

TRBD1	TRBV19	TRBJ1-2	CASSITFRGFDGYTF
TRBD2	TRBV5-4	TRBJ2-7	CASSRSGRQNYEQYF
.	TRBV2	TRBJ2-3	CASSAPPSLGDTQYF
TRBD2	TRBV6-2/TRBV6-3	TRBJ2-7	CASSYSSGLAAYEQYF
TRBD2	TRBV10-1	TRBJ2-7	CASSERGLGLGSFGYEQYF
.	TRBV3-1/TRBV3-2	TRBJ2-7	CASSQGAVSEQYF
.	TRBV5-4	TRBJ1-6	CASNTGSNSPLHF
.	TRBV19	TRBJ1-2	CASSGGQLGYTF
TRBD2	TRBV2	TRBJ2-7	CASGGLGGRSYEQYF
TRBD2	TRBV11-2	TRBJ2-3	CASSFGLAGPGGTDTQYF
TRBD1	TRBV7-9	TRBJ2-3	CASSLSGGSQYF
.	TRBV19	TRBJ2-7	CASSILQGVAYEQYF
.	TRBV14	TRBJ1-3	CASSQGGTRGNTIYF
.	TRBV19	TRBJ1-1	CASSSRGGGNTEAFF
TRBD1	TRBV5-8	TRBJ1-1	CASSYRGGEWNTEAFF
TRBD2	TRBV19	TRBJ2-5	CASGLAGSETQYF
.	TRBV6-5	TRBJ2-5	CASSYRGYGTQYF
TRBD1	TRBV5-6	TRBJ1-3	CASSLLDRGSGNTIYF
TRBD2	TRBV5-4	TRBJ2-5	CASSLSGLAGVRETQYF
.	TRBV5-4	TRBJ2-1	CASSPGLTSYNEQFF
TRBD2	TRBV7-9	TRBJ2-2	CASSSRDYSTGELFF
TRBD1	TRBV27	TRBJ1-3	CASKGQGASGGNTIYF
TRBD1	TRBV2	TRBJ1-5	CASNRGTNQPQHF
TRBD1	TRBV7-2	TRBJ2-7	CASSPGTGLGEQYF
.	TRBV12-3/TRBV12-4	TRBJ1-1	CASSPDSYTEAFF
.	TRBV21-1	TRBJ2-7	CASSKTDFRDRESYEQYF
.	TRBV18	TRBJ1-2	CASSPLDRKTNYGYTF
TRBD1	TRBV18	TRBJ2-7	CASSPLDRGYEQYF
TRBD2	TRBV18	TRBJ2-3	CASSPGLAGGPADTQYF
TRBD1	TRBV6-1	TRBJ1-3	CASSEVAGTGFGNTIYF
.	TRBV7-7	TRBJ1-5	CASSLERRTDWNQPQHF
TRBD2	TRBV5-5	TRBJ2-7	CASSTGLAGVGYEQYF
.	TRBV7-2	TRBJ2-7	CASSLWDNYEQYF
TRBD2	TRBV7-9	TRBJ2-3	CASSRTSGGLGDTQYF
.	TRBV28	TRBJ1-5	CASSPQPSPNQPQHF
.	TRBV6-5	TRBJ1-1	CASRIGGNTEAFF
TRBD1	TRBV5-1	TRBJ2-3	CASSLTGDLTDTQYF